Here is one TCR beta chain with its context. What it recognizes is unknown. The CDR3 extends 3 residues past the end of the read, so its final part is completed from the germline J gene. These data belong to a study of T cells in women clearing cervical HPV infection. The wider study: Controls' single incident HPV16 infection cleared within 12 months without precancer. Case blood was drawn when the lesion was first found; control blood after infection became undetectable. With HLA typing for only a few women, HLA confounding remains possible. Regarding the study as a whole: TRBV6-7 abundance was lower in cases than controls (approximately 0.1% versus 0.17%).

Per the germline V gene, CDR1 is MNHEY and CDR2 is SVGEGT. V was clipped by 2 bases and J by 1 base, with 8 bases between them. The CDR3 covers 14 residues. TCRdb's table, derived via immunoSEQ multiplex PCR, lists solely in-frame clones and lacks some. The table lists about 16,000 clones. The chain carries TRBV6-2 or TRBV6-3 and TRBJ2-5, with TRBD1 as a possible D gene (5 bases). The sequence derives from a woman between 18 and 69 years old with a cervical HPV16 infection that either progressed to CIN3+ or cleared (not recorded which). Material: blood buffy coat. The CDR3 here is CASSYRGFQETQYF. The covered CDR3 bases are TGTGCCAGCAGTTACAGGGGATTCCAAGAGACC.